This TCR beta chain originates from a study of shared clonotypes between healthy human individuals. The CDR3 spans 14 residues. The trim removed 4 bases at V and 3 bases at J, leaving 4 bases unmatched. Germline lookup yields CDR1 SGHRS and CDR2 YFSETQ. Sequencing used immunoSEQ multiplex PCR; TCRdb keeps in-frame clones, though not all of them. The data contain 550,000 to 850,000 clones, over 65% of them singletons. On this clone itself: The sample holds other DNA sequences that translate to the same CDR3.

This sequence joins TRBV5-1 and TRBJ1-5; 7 nucleotides match TRBD1. The clonotype originates from a woman aged 25-40 years in good health. The sample comprised memory CD4+ T cells sorted from blood. Described subset: CD45RA-negative fraction. This chain's CDR3 is CASSPGQPNQPQHF. The CDR3 DNA reads as TGCGCCAGCAGCCCGGGACAGCCCAATCAGCCCCAGCATTTT.